The 30 T cell receptor beta chains given below trace back to one sample, sequenced in a study of shared clonotypes between healthy human individuals. TCRdb keeps only in-frame clones here, not all; method: immunoSEQ multiplex PCR. The table records under 1,100,000 clones, 75% to 85% of them present only once. The sample was memory CD4+ T cells from PBMCs. Specified subset: CD45RA-negative fraction. The receptors were sampled from a man in his late teens or twenties in good health. Some clones in this sample may be carry-over from other donors' samples.

A remark on this clone: The sample holds other DNA sequences that translate to the same CDR3. The chain carries TRBV7-9 and TRBJ2-1; TRBD2 agrees at 7 bases. CDR3 length equals 15 residues. The germline gives CDR1 SEHNR, CDR2 FQNEAQ (reference sequence). With V trimmed by 0 bases and J by 7 bases, 6 bases remained unmatched. DNA of the CDR3: TGTGCCAGCAGCTTAGCGGGAGGGCCGGGGAATGAGCAGTTCTTC. Protein sequence: CASSLAGGPGNEQFF.

The chain joins TRBV25-1 to TRBJ2-6, with D tentatively TRBD1 or TRBD2 (5 bases each). In germline, CDR1 is MGHDK, CDR2 SYGVNS. V was shortened by 2 bases and J by 2 bases, with 10 bases between the two germline ends. This CDR3 comprises 16 residues. The CDR3 loop reads CASSELRGAGANVLTF. CDR3 nucleotides: TGTGCCAGCAGTGAACTGAGGGGCGCTGGGGCCAACGTCCTGACTTTC.

The rearrangement joins TRBV5-1 to TRBJ1-1; a weak D match, TRBD1 (5 bases). Looked up from germline, CDR1 is SGHRS and CDR2 is YFSETQ. Trimming shortened V by 4 bases and J by 4 bases, and 17 bases separated the two germline ends. CDR3 length: 15 amino acids. CDR3 in amino acids: CASSLTGTPLTEAFF. The CDR3 nucleotides are TGCGCCAGCAGCCTCACAGGTACTCCCCTCACTGAAGCTTTCTTT.

The V call is TRBV27, the J call TRBJ2-3, with D perhaps matching TRBD2 (5 bases). The CDR3 spans 17 residues. Deletions cut 2 bases from V and 3 bases from J, with 18 bases between. The germline V gene has CDR1 MNHEY and CDR2 SMNVEV (reference sequence). In DNA, the CDR3 is TGTGCCAGCAGTTTAATCGGACTGGTTGGGAGTACAGATACGCAGTATTTT. Encoded protein: CASSLIGLVGSTDTQYF.

The CDR3 is CASNWYNEQFF. The CDR3 DNA follows: TGTGCCAGCAACTGGTACAATGAGCAGTTCTTC. V usage is TRBV2 and J usage is TRBJ2-1; D remains ambiguous. The CDR3 runs to 11 residues. The germline CDR1 and CDR2 sequences are SNHLY and FYNNEI. V gave up 7 bases and J gave up 4 bases, with 5 bases separating them.

This rearrangement joins TRBV5-1 to TRBJ1-5, with TRBD1 as a possible D gene (5 bases). This CDR3 has 13 amino acids. The V gene's germline CDR1 is SGHRS and CDR2 YFSETQ. The V and J ends lost 4 bases and 5 bases respectively, with 10 bases between them. The CDR3 protein is CASSADSYQPQHF. The CDR3 DNA sequence: TGCGCCAGCAGCGCAGACAGTTATCAGCCCCAGCATTTT.

The chain uses TRBV2 and TRBJ1-5; D unclear. Trimming left V 7 bases short and J 1 base short, with 11 bases between. CDR1 and CDR2 (germline): SNHLY, FYNNEI. The CDR3 is 14 amino acids. The CDR3 here is CASTLIESNQPQHF. The CDR3, as DNA: TGTGCCAGCACCTTGATAGAGAGCAATCAGCCCCAGCATTTT. Full variable domain (missing parts from reference TRBV2 and TRBJ1-5): EPEVTQTPSHQVTQMGQEVILRCVPISNHLYFYWYRQILGQKVEFLVSFYNNEISEKSEIFDDQFSVERPDGSNFTLKIRSTKLEDSAMYFCASTLIESNQPQHFGDGTRLSIL.

This clone was counted once. The chain carries TRBV25-1 and TRBJ1-1, with D possibly TRBD1 on 5 matching bases. The germline V gene has CDR1 MGHDK and CDR2 SYGVNS. The CDR3 runs 15 residues. Trimming pared 1 base from V and 5 bases from J, leaving 14 bases between. The CDR3 region has the DNA TGTGCCAGCAGTGAATCTTGGGGGGGGGAGACTGAAGCTTTCTTT. This sequence encodes CASSESWGGETEAFF.

This sequence joins TRBV7-9 and TRBJ1-1; D remains ambiguous. CDR1 SEHNR and CDR2 FQNEAQ come from the germline V gene (reference sequence). Between the trimmed V and J ends, which lost 1 base and 4 bases, there was a span of 13 bases. The CDR3 sequence is 15 residues long. The CDR3 reads CASSLGGRATTEAFF. The CDR3 region has the DNA TGTGCCAGCAGCTTAGGGGGTCGGGCAACCACTGAAGCTTTCTTT.

The rearrangement links TRBV4-3 to TRBJ2-7; D possibly corresponds to TRBD2 (6 bases). From germline, CDR1 is LGHNA and CDR2 YSLEER. V lost 2 bases, J lost 2 bases, and 19 bases lay in between. The CDR3 extends over 17 amino acids. The CDR3 protein is CASSQRYRDLTPYEQYF. The CDR3 nucleotides read TGCGCCAGCAGCCAAAGGTACCGGGACTTGACCCCCTACGAGCAGTACTTC.

Points on this clone: Other DNA sequences in the sample encode the same CDR3. The chain couples TRBV18 to TRBJ1-1; 7 positions match TRBD1. CDR3 length: 14 amino acids. V shed 2 bases, J shed 1 base, and the junction held 1 base outside the gene matches. Germline CDR1 KGHSH, CDR2 LQKENI. The CDR3 DNA is TGTGCCAGCTCACCAAGACAGGGGAACACTGAAGCTTTCTTT. Translating gives CASSPRQGNTEAFF. The full variable domain, with the rest looked up from reference TRBV18 and TRBJ1-1, is NAGVMQNPRHLVRRRGQEARLRCSPMKGHSHVYWYRQLPEEGLKFMVYLQKENIIDESGMPKERFSAEFPKEGPSILRIQQVVRGDSAAYFCASSPRQGNTEAFFGQGTRLTVV.

Note on this clone: Other nucleotide sequences in the sample specify the same CDR3. Written as DNA, the CDR3 is TGCGCCAGCAGCCAAGCCAGGGGGACTGAAGCTTTCTTT. It codes for CASSQARGTEAFF. This chain uses TRBV4-3 with TRBJ1-1; 7 bases are a match to TRBD1. The CDR3 spans 13 residues. The germline gives CDR1 LGHNA, CDR2 YSLEER. The V segment lost 1 base and the J segment 5 bases; nucleotides outside the gene matches: 1.

This clone was recorded many times. This chain uses TRBV2 with TRBJ2-2; TRBD1 is a possible D gene (6 bases). There are 13 residues in the CDR3. The V gene lost 4 bases and the J gene lost 6 bases, with 9 bases spanning the gap. CDR1 and CDR2 from the germline V gene are SNHLY and FYNNEI. The CDR3 region is CASSVTGSGELFF. For the CDR3, the DNA is TGTGCCAGCAGTGTGACAGGTTCCGGGGAGCTGTTTTTT.

This clone turned up a few times. V and J are TRBV5-4 and TRBJ2-3, with D tentatively TRBD1 (5 bases). CDR3 size: 16 residues. V was clipped by 5 bases and J by 5 bases, with 21 bases between them. CDR1 and CDR2 (germline): SGHNT, YYREEE (reference sequence). The CDR3 nucleotides are TGTGCCAGCAGTTACACGTTAGGGGCTAGGGGAGATACGCAGTATTTT. Residues: CASSYTLGARGDTQYF.

On this clone itself: Additional DNA sequences in this sample encode the identical CDR3. The CDR3 coding sequence is TGTGCCAGCAAGGAAGGGCAGAGCTCCTACAATGAGCAGTTCTTC. Translation gives CASKEGQSSYNEQFF. This chain links TRBV27 with TRBJ2-1; no clear D. The CDR3 spans 15 residues. V was cut by 7 bases and J by 0 bases, with 13 bases left in between. CDR1 MNHEY and CDR2 SMNVEV come from the germline V gene (reference sequence).

CDR3 loop: CASSLSPGAGSYNEQFF. Here the CDR3 DNA reads TGTGCCAGCAGCTTATCCCCCGGGGCTGGCTCCTACAATGAGCAGTTCTTC. V and J are TRBV7-2 and TRBJ2-1, with D possibly being TRBD1 or TRBD2 (5 bases each). Per the germline V gene, CDR1 is SGHTA and CDR2 is FQGNSA. This CDR3 is 17 amino acids long. The ends were cut back, 2 bases at V and 0 bases at J, with 14 bases in the middle.

This chain joins TRBV25-1 and TRBJ1-1; the D gene is possibly TRBD1 (6 bases). In germline, CDR1 is MGHDK, CDR2 SYGVNS. Trimming took 7 bases from V and 1 from J, leaving 10 bases between them. The CDR3 totals 13 residues. The CDR3 region is CASKGHQNTEAFF. The CDR3 nucleotides are TGTGCCAGCAAGGGACACCAGAACACTGAAGCTTTCTTT.

The chain couples TRBV4-3 to TRBJ1-4; D perhaps matches TRBD1 (5 bases). This CDR3 has 15 residues. In germline, CDR1 is LGHNA, CDR2 YSLEER. V was clipped by 3 bases and J by 8 bases, with 16 bases between them. DNA of the CDR3: TGCGCCAGCAGCCAGCGAATAGGGGTGTCGGAAAAACTGTTTTTT. Translating it yields CASSQRIGVSEKLFF.

This chain links TRBV21-1 with TRBJ2-3; the table's D call of TRBD2 was not tested on the DNA. TRBV21-1 corresponds to a pseudogene. The length of the CDR3 is 21 residues. CDR3 loop: CASSKARIVAGGPFHTDTQYF. CDR3 nucleotide sequence: TGTGCCAGCAGCAAAGCCCGAATTGTAGCGGGAGGGCCGTTTCACACAGATACGCAGTATTTT.

This rearrangement joins TRBV5-1 to TRBJ2-2, with D perhaps TRBD2 (5 bases). Germline loops: CDR1 SGHRS, CDR2 YFSETQ. The CDR3 runs 15 residues. The V end was cut by 4 bases, the J end by 7 bases, with 17 bases between. DNA of the CDR3: TGCGCCAGCAGCCCCCTGACTGGTCGGGACGGGGAGCTGTTTTTT. Encoded protein: CASSPLTGRDGELFF.

J is TRBJ1-1 and V is TRBV7-9, with 8 bases that match TRBD1. CDR1 and CDR2 from the germline V gene are SEHNR and FQNEAQ (reference sequence). This CDR3 region has 15 residues. V was clipped by 1 base and J by 1 base; unmatched bases: 2. CDR3 in DNA: TGTGCCAGCAGCTTAGGTGGGACAGGGAACACTGAAGCTTTCTTT. This encodes CASSLGGTGNTEAFF.

The chain carries TRBV7-3 and TRBJ2-1; unclear D gene. V was pared by 8 bases and J by 0 bases, with 11 bases between. CDR1 and CDR2 from the germline V gene are SGHTA and FQGTGA. CDR3 size: 14 residues. The CDR3 DNA reads as TGTGCCAGCGGACCTGGGAACTCCTACAATGAGCAGTTCTTC. Translation: CASGPGNSYNEQFF.

A note on this clone: A much larger clone is a single base away; this may be a read error. The chain combines TRBV5-6 with TRBJ1-2; no reliable D call. From germline, CDR1 is SGHDT and CDR2 YYEEEE. The CDR3 consists of 12 residues. The CDR3 sequence is CASGLGGQGYTF. Written as DNA, the CDR3 is TGTGCCAGCGGCTTGGGCGGTCAGGGCTACACCTTC.

CDR3 loop: CASSLGYGETEAFF. DNA for the CDR3: TGCGCCAGCAGCTTGGGGTATGGTGAGACTGAAGCTTTCTTT. The chain joins TRBV5-1 to TRBJ1-1; D not resolved. The CDR3 runs to 14 residues. Per germline, CDR1 SGHRS and CDR2 YFSETQ. Trimming pared 0 bases from V and 5 bases from J, leaving 11 bases between.

This clone was observed many times. The chain has TRBV13 and TRBJ2-3; 8 nucleotides line up with TRBD2. The germline gives CDR1 PRHDT, CDR2 FYEKMQ (reference sequence). Germline trimming cut 2 bases from V and 2 bases from J; bases unmatched to any gene: 9. The CDR3 sequence is 17 residues long. CDR3 protein: CASSLRVAGKATDTQYF. The CDR3 bases are TGTGCCAGCAGCTTAAGGGTAGCGGGGAAAGCCACAGATACGCAGTATTTT.

With regard to this clone: A much larger clone differs by one base, so this may be a read error. The CDR3 coding sequence is TGTGCCAGCAGTGAGCATAACGGGGGAGGAGGTGAAAAACTGTTTTTT. Residues: CASSEHNGGGGEKLFF. V usage is TRBV25-1 and J usage is TRBJ1-4; perhaps TRBD1 as D (5 bases). From germline, CDR1 is MGHDK and CDR2 SYGVNS. Trimming stripped 3 bases from V and 7 bases from J, with 18 bases between. This CDR3 has 16 amino acids.

This clone was seen repeatedly, ten times or more. As DNA, the CDR3 is TGTGCCACCAGCAGTCACCAACTTGGACGGAAGCCCCAGCATTTT. It encodes CATSSHQLGRKPQHF. The chain is built from TRBV15 and TRBJ1-5, with D unresolved. V was trimmed by 3 bases and J by 8 bases, leaving 17 bases between them. The CDR3 sequence is 15 residues long. The germline V gene encodes CDR1 LNHNV and CDR2 YYDKDF (reference sequence).

This clone was recorded many times. V and J are TRBV15 and TRBJ1-4, with D unresolved. V lost 6 bases to trimming and J lost 3 bases, with 11 bases between them. This CDR3 region has 14 residues. CDR1 and CDR2 from the germline V gene are LNHNV and YYDKDF (reference sequence). The CDR3 sequence: CATRNGVANEKLFF. The DNA of the CDR3 is TGTGCCACCAGGAACGGGGTGGCTAATGAAAAACTGTTTTTT.

CDR3 in amino acids: CASSEDAQAAGGNEQFF. CDR3 bases: TGTGCCAGCAGTGAAGATGCACAGGCCGCCGGAGGTAATGAGCAGTTCTTC. J is TRBJ2-1 and V is TRBV2, with D perhaps given as TRBD1 or TRBD2 (5 bases each). V was shortened by 1 base and J by 7 bases, with 20 bases between the two germline ends. The CDR3 is made up of 17 amino acids. Per the germline V gene, CDR1 is SNHLY and CDR2 is FYNNEI.

This rearrangement joins TRBV27 to TRBJ2-7; 7 nucleotides align to TRBD1. Trimming removed 6 bases from V and 3 bases from J; junction bases left unmatched: 8. CDR3 length equals 14 residues. The germline gives CDR1 MNHEY, CDR2 SMNVEV (reference sequence). The CDR3, as DNA: TGTGCCAGCAGCCCGCGACAGGGATTCTACGAGCAGTACTTC. Translation gives CASSPRQGFYEQYF.